The clone carrying this T cell receptor (beta chain) has ten or more counts. This CDR3 contains 14 residues. Trimming cost V 5 bases and J 0 bases, with 5 bases left between them. Germline V gives CDR1 MDHEN, CDR2 SYDVKM. The entry originates in a study of T-cell reconstitution after alpha-beta-depleted transplantation in children. During its preparation, the TCRbeta library received unique molecular identifiers. TCRdb re-called the PCR reads through MiXCR, storing one row per CDR3 protein. This sample has hundreds of thousands of distinct CDR3 sequences, with roughly 17% found just once. The source material was PBMCs from the stem cell graft donor, sampled from the stem cell graft. The J gene is TRBJ2-6, the V gene TRBV28; D unresolved. The origin of this receptor is a human donor who donated a stem cell graft to a child with acute myeloid leukemia. The CDR3 coding sequence is TGTGCCAGCAGTGACATCTCTGGGGCCAACGTCCTGACTTTC. This codes for CASSDISGANVLTF.